This is a list of T cell receptor beta chains from one sample in a study of CD8+ T cells in alopecia areata. Produced via immunoSEQ multiplex PCR; TCRdb's table is partial and in-frame only. The data show around 200,000 clones, roughly 50% seen once. The material sequenced was CD8+ T cells sorted from blood, taken at week 24, from a patient treated with tofacitinib. The source is a human donor with alopecia areata. The conserved cysteine and the conserved F or W are not part of the CDR3 here.

J	V	CDR3
TRBJ2-5	TRBV30	AWSSGDETQY
TRBJ2-2	TRBV28	ASSLLTSGVDTGELF
TRBJ1-2	TRBV5-5	ASSLGGSYGYT
TRBJ2-1	TRBV15	ATSSLAYNEQF
TRBJ1-1	TRBV6-5	ASRPHPEGVTEAF
TRBJ2-1	TRBV4-3	ASSQDTAGLAHEQF
TRBJ1-5	TRBV6-5	ASSYSSNQPQH
TRBJ2-1	TRBV19	ASSIGTSGGNEQF
TRBJ2-7	TRBV14	ASSQTSGNSYEQY
TRBJ2-7	TRBV5-1	ASSLTGDSEQY
TRBJ2-6	TRBV29-1	SATGPSGANVLT
TRBJ2-5	TRBV10-2	ASRGGKETQY
TRBJ1-6	TRBV7-2	ASSSGTPLH
TRBJ2-1	TRBV4-3	ASSQDSRGVEQF
TRBJ1-2	TRBV4-3	ASSQDRDRGYGYT
TRBJ1-1	TRBV30	AWSEGTNTEAF
TRBJ2-7	TRBV9	ASSAASSPVDEQY
TRBJ2-2	TRBV29-1	SVDKSGELF
TRBJ1-1	TRBV6-5	ASSPVQGSETEAF
TRBJ1-1	TRBV11-2	ASSLNTEAF
TRBJ2-7	TRBV11-2	ASSYSYEQY
TRBJ1-2	TRBV13	ASSLAGSSYGYT
TRBJ2-7	TRBV2	ASSIGRGSTYEQY
TRBJ2-7	TRBV9	ASSAWTGDEQY